These T cell receptor beta chains were read from a single sample in a study of T cells in Graves' hyperthyroidism and ophthalmopathy. MiXCR was run by TCRdb on the multiplex PCR reads, yielding one entry per CDR3 protein. The table records roughly 710,000 distinct CDR3 sequences, about 35% of them present only once. The sample consisted of blood. Receptor source: a woman between 40 and 55 years old with Graves' hyperthyroidism. The CDR3 runs from the conserved cysteine through the conserved F or W. D genes are given only for firm matches. Expanded clones are given a class, and other clones once, few, many or no size at all.

>TRBJ2-5|17|TRBV10-2|NA|NA
CASSQATSRGGQETQYF
TGTGCCAGCAGCCAAGCCACTAGTCGGGGAGGCCAAGAGACCCAGTACTTC
>TRBJ1-2|15|TRBV4-1|NA|NA
CASSLRTEASYGYTF
TGTGCCAGCAGCCTTAGGACGGAAGCTAGCTATGGCTACACCTTC
>TRBJ1-3|15|TRBV10-3|TRBD1|NA
CAISRTGAVGNTIYF
TGTGCCATCAGCCGGACAGGGGCCGTCGGAAACACCATATATTTT
>TRBJ1-2|16|TRBV5-1|NA|few
CASSLRGPGPPHGYTF
TGCGCCAGCAGCTTGAGGGGCCCAGGGCCTCCGCATGGCTACACCTTC
>TRBJ2-2|14|TRBV5-4|NA|few
CASSIGWNTGELFF
TGTGCCAGCAGTATTGGATGGAACACCGGGGAGCTGTTTTTT
>TRBJ1-1|14|TRBV10-3|NA|many
CAISGGQLNTEAFF
TGTGCCATCAGTGGCGGACAGCTGAACACTGAAGCTTTCTTT
>TRBJ1-3|16|TRBV9|TRBD1|many
CASSVRQGQPGNTIYF
TGTGCCAGCAGCGTCAGACAGGGACAGCCTGGAAACACCATATATTTT
>TRBJ1-6|16|TRBV7-2|TRBD1|many
CASSPGQGRNNSPLHF
TGTGCCAGCAGCCCCGGACAGGGGCGTAATAATTCACCCCTCCACTTT
>TRBJ1-6|14|TRBV7-9|NA|NA
CASSSRTGNSPPHF
TGTGCCAGCAGCTCCCGGACTGGGAATTCACCCCCCCACTTT
>TRBJ2-7|14|TRBV7-9|NA|few
CASSQGARGHEQYF
TGTGCCAGCAGCCAAGGGGCTAGGGGCCACGAGCAGTACTTC
>TRBJ1-2|15|TRBV12-5|NA|NA
CASGLVATALYGYTF
TGTGCTAGTGGTTTGGTAGCTACAGCACTCTATGGCTACACCTTC
>TRBJ1-2|16|TRBV11-2|NA|few
CASSLGGGARDYGYTF
TGTGCCAGCAGCTTAGGCGGCGGGGCCCGCGACTATGGCTACACCTTC
>TRBJ1-2|16|TRBV19|TRBD1|NA
CPDAGTGIMLNYGYTF
TGTCCTGACGCCGGGACAGGGATCATGCTTAACTATGGCTACACCTTC
>TRBJ1-1|15|TRBV6-5|NA|few
CASRQNGPQNTEAFF
TGTGCCAGCAGACAGAACGGGCCACAGAACACTGAAGCTTTCTTT
>TRBJ2-3|14|TRBV7-2|NA|few
CASSSGTYTDTQYF
TGTGCCAGCAGCTCCGGGACTTATACAGATACGCAGTATTTT
>TRBJ1-2|14|TRBV19|NA|few
CASSAPGLYYGYTF
TGTGCCAGTAGTGCTCCGGGACTATACTATGGCTACACCTTC
>TRBJ1-1|10|TRBV29-1|NA|NA
CSLGRVEAFF
TGCAGCTTGGGCCGGGTTGAAGCTTTCTTT
>TRBJ2-5|12|TRBV6-6|NA|few
CASTGASETQYF
TGTGCCAGCACTGGGGCTTCAGAGACCCAGTACTTC
>TRBJ1-5|13|TRBV6-1|NA|many
CASSEKWHQPQHF
TGTGCCAGCAGTGAAAAGTGGCATCAGCCCCAGCATTTT
>TRBJ1-5|15|TRBV6-5|TRBD1|many
CASSRDGTAHQPQHF
TGTGCCAGCAGTAGGGATGGGACAGCCCATCAGCCCCAGCATTTT
>TRBJ2-7|16|TRBV7-9|TRBD2|NA
CAWRGLRTSGSYEQYF
TGTGCCTGGAGAGGACTAAGGACTAGCGGGAGCTACGAGCAGTACTTC
>TRBJ2-6|17|TRBV2|NA|many
CASSELLGGSGANVLTF
TGTGCCAGCAGTGAACTTTTAGGGGGCTCTGGGGCCAACGTCCTGACTTTC
>TRBJ2-1|13|TRBV7-9|NA|NA
CASSSRLGNEQFF
TGTGCCAGCAGCTCAAGACTGGGAAATGAGCAGTTCTTC
>TRBJ1-3|14|TRBV7-2|NA|many
CASSLGWSGNTIYF
TGTGCCAGCAGCTTAGGGTGGTCTGGAAACACCATATATTTT
>TRBJ1-6|15|TRBV9|NA|NA
CASSPYLSGNSPLHF
TGTGCCAGCAGCCCATATCTTTCGGGTAATTCACCCCTCCACTTT
>TRBJ1-1|13|TRBV7-2|NA|NA
CASMLVRATEAFF
TGTGCCAGCATGCTCGTCCGGGCGACTGAAGCTTTCTTT
>TRBJ1-1|14|TRBV12-3/TRBV12-4|TRBD1|NA
CASIKTGENTEAFF
TGTGCCAGCATCAAGACAGGGGAGAACACTGAAGCTTTCTTT
>TRBJ1-1|13|TRBV25-1|NA|many
CASSSKLHTEAFF
TGTGCCAGCAGTTCAAAGTTGCACACTGAAGCTTTCTTT
>TRBJ2-2|22|TRBV7-6|NA|once
CASSPTGYGANVLTFGAGELFF
NA
>TRBJ1-6|14|TRBV6-6|NA|NA
CASSLQGLSSPLHF
TGTGCCAGCAGTCTACAGGGTCTGAGCTCACCCCTCCACTTT
>TRBJ1-2|13|TRBV6-1|NA|NA
CASSAQGRGGYTF
TGTGCCAGCAGTGCCCAGGGGCGCGGAGGCTACACCTTC
>TRBJ1-2|13|TRBV12-3/TRBV12-4|TRBD1|many
CASSSDRDYGYTF
TGTGCCAGCAGTTCTGACAGGGACTATGGCTACACCTTC
>TRBJ1-4|16|TRBV20-1|NA|NA
CSAMGLAGKEGEKLFF
TGCAGTGCTATGGGGCTAGCGGGGAAAGAGGGTGAAAAACTGTTTTTT
>TRBJ1-2|11|TRBV19|TRBD1|many
CASRQGEGYTF
TGTGCCAGTAGGCAGGGGGAAGGCTACACCTTC
>TRBJ2-7|12|TRBV29-1|TRBD1|many
CSVPGQGYEQYF
TGCAGCGTGCCGGGACAGGGCTACGAGCAGTACTTC
>TRBJ1-5|14|TRBV7-9|TRBD1|many
CASSSRTGDQPQHF
TGTGCCAGCAGCTCTAGGACAGGGGATCAGCCCCAGCATTTT
>TRBJ1-1|14|TRBV10-3|NA|many
CAISESGLNTEAFF
TGTGCCATCAGTGAGTCCGGGCTGAACACTGAAGCTTTCTTT
>TRBJ1-1|14|TRBV12-3/TRBV12-4|TRBD1|many
CASRKQGVNTEAFF
TGTGCCAGCAGGAAACAGGGGGTGAACACTGAAGCTTTCTTT
>TRBJ1-2|13|TRBV7-9|NA|many
CASSLQGRSGYTF
TGTGCCAGCAGCTTACAGGGGCGGAGTGGCTACACCTTC
>TRBJ1-6|16|TRBV6-6|NA|NA
CASSSNQLSYNSPLHF
TGTGCCAGCAGTTCCAATCAGCTCTCCTATAATTCACCCCTCCACTTT
>TRBJ1-1|14|TRBV7-2|NA|NA
CASSAGHKNTEAFF
TGTGCCAGCAGCGCCGGGCACAAGAACACTGAAGCTTTCTTT
>TRBJ1-1|13|TRBV5-5|NA|many
CASSLALHTEAFF
TGTGCCAGCAGCCTGGCCCTCCACACTGAAGCTTTCTTT
>TRBJ2-3|17|TRBV5-1|NA|NA
CASSLGRLEVFGDTQYF
TGCGCCAGCAGCTTGGGGCGACTAGAGGTTTTCGGAGATACGCAGTATTTT
>TRBJ2-3|14|TRBV29-1|NA|few
CSVELGSGADTQYF
TGCAGCGTTGAACTAGGATCAGGGGCAGATACGCAGTATTTT